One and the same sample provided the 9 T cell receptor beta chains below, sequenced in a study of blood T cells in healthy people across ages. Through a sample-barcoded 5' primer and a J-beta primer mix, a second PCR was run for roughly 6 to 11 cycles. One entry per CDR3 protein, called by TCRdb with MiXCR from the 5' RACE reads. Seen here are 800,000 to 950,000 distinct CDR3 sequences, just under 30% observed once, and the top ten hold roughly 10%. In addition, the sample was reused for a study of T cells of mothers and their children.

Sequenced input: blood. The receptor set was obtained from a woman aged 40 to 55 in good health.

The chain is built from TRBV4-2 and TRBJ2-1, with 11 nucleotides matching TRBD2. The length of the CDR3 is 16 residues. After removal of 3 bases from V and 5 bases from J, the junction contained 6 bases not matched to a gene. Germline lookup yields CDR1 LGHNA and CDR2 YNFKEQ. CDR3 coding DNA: TGTGCCAGCAGCCATTATAGCGGGGGGGGAGACAATGAGCAGTTCTTC. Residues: CASSHYSGGGDNEQFF.

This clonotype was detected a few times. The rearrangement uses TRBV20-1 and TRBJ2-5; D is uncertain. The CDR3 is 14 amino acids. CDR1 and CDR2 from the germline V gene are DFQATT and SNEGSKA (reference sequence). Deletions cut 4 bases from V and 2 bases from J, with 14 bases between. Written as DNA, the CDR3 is TGCAGTGCTATTTGGCCCCCCCGACAAGAGACCCAGTACTTC. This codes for CSAIWPPRQETQYF.

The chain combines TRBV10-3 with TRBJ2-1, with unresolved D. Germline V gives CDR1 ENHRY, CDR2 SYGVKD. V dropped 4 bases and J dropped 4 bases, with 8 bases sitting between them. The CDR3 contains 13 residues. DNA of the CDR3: TGTGCCATCAGTGTGGGCAGGTACAATGAGCAGTTCTTC. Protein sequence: CAISVGRYNEQFF.

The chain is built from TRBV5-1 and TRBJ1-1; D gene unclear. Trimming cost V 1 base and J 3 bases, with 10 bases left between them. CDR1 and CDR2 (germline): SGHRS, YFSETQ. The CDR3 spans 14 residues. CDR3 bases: TGCGCCAGCAGCTTGACCGGGATGGACACTGAAGCTTTCTTT. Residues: CASSLTGMDTEAFF.

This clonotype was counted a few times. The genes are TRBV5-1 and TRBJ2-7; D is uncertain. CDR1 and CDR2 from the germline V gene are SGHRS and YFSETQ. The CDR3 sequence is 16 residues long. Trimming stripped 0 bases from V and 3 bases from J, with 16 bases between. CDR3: CASSLAGIHSNYEQYF. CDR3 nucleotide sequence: TGCGCCAGCAGCTTGGCCGGAATTCACAGTAACTACGAGCAGTACTTC.

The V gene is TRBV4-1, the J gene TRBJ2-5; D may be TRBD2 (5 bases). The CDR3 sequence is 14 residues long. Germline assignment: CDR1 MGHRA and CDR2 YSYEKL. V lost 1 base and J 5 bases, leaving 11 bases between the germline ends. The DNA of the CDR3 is TGCGCCAGCAGCCAAGTTAAAGCGGTTGAGACCCAGTACTTC. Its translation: CASSQVKAVETQYF.

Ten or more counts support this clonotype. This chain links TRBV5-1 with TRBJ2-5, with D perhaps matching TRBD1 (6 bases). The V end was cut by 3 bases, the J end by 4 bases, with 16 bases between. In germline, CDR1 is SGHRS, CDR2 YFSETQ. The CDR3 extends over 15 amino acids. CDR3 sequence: CASSSGTSKAETQYF. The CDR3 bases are TGCGCCAGCAGCTCCGGGACATCCAAGGCAGAGACCCAGTACTTC. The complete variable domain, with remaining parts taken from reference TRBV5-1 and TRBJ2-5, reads KAGVTQTPRYLIKTRGQQVTLSCSPISGHRSVSWYQQTPGQGLQFLFEYFSETQRNKGNFPGRFSGRQFSNSRSEMNVSTLELGDSALYLCASSSGTSKAETQYFGPGTRLLVL.

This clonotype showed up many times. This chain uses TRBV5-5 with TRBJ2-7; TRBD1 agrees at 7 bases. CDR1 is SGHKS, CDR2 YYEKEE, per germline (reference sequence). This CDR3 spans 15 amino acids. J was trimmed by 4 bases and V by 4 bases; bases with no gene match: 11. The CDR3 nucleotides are TGTGCCAGCAGCCTTGGGGGACAGAGGAATTACGAGCAGTACTTC. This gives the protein CASSLGGQRNYEQYF.

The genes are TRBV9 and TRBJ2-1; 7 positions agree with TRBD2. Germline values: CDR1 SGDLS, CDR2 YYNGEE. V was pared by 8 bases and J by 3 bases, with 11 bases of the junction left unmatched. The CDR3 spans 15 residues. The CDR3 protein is CARHTSGALYNEQFF. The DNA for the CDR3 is TGTGCCAGACACACGAGCGGGGCACTCTACAATGAGCAGTTCTTC.